This TCR beta chain was sequenced in a study of CD8+ T cells in alopecia areata. Comment on this clone: Its antigen is unknown.

Study-level points and caveats: Sequencing of scalp samples also includes resident alphabeta T cells from normal skin. For baseline CD8+ expansion, any link to response stays uncertain with one nonresponder. Affected lesional scalp, above all in alopecia totalis/universalis, was more clonal than normal scalp.

The sample's treatment: oral pan-JAK inhibitor, 5-10 mg twice daily. Sequencing templates came from extracted RNA that was reverse transcribed into cDNA. Profiling relied on immunoSEQ multiplex PCR, and the TCRdb table lists in-frame clones only, not all of them. This table holds 150,000 to 200,000 clones, more than 55% found once. CDR1 and CDR2 (germline): LGHNA, YNFKEQ. The CDR3 runs to 17 residues. With 0 bases clipped from V and 2 bases from J, the junction kept 8 bases outside the gene matches. The rearrangement joins TRBV4-2 to TRBJ2-3, with 7 nucleotides matching TRBD2. The sample was CD4+ T cells sorted from blood, taken at week 49, from a patient treated with tofacitinib. The sequence derives from a human donor with alopecia areata. The CDR3 loop reads CASSQDGRGLYTDTQYF. CDR3 bases: TGTGCCAGCAGCCAAGATGGGAGGGGACTCTACACAGATACGCAGTATTTT.